This T cell receptor (beta chain) was captured by sequencing in a study of shared clonotypes between healthy human individuals. Authors' analysis steps: Filtering of immunoSEQ junctional sequences could not match full-length read filtering. Using immunoSEQ multiplex PCR, the repertoire was profiled, and TCRdb retains in-frame clones only, with some absent. The DNA was the basis for D and trimming; V, J and clone size are from that table. Here the sample spans about 520,000 clones, around 85% being singletons. Germline loops: CDR1 MNHNS, CDR2 SASEGT. Deletions cut 2 bases from V and 1 base from J, with 17 bases between. The CDR3 runs 17 residues.

Sequencing used PBMCs. The chain couples TRBV6-1 to TRBJ1-1, with a weak D call TRBD1 (6 bases). The receptor comes from a woman aged 40 to 49 in good health. Some clones in this sample may be carry-over from other donors' samples. CDR3 sequence: CASSELAGTLTNTEAFF. The CDR3 DNA sequence: TGTGCCAGCAGTGAACTAGCGGGGACACTCACGAACACTGAAGCTTTCTTT.